This TCR beta chain appears in the sequencing data of a study of vaccination and CD4 T cells after COVID-19. About this clonotype itself: Its specificity is unknown.

Study-level findings and limits: The cohort comprised relatively few convalescent patients, and no early post-infection timepoints were analyzed. When vaccine-specific clones from convalescent patients were examined, 304 of 307 were spike mono-reactive.

This sample's treatment: approximately nine-day PBMC culture with coronavirus spike peptide pools or control peptides (ViraFEST assay). Trimming stripped 5 bases from V and 4 bases from J, with 15 bases between. Germline CDR1 is DFQATT and CDR2 is SNEGSKA (reference sequence). The CDR3 covers 14 residues. Sequencing of DNA taken from cultured CD4+ T cells relied on the Oncomine TCR Beta short-read assay. From the PCR reads, TCRdb called clonotypes with MiXCR, one entry per CDR3 protein. The sample consists of approximately 12,000 distinct CDR3 sequences, about 50% of them appearing once. This clonotype originated in a human donor who had recovered from COVID-19. The source material was CD4+ T cells from blood, cultured in vitro. The gene calls are TRBV20-1 and TRBJ2-4, with TRBD1 as a possible D gene (6 bases). The CDR3 nucleotides read TGCAGTGCTTACGACCCGGGACATAAAAACATTCAGTACTTC. Residues: CSAYDPGHKNIQYF.